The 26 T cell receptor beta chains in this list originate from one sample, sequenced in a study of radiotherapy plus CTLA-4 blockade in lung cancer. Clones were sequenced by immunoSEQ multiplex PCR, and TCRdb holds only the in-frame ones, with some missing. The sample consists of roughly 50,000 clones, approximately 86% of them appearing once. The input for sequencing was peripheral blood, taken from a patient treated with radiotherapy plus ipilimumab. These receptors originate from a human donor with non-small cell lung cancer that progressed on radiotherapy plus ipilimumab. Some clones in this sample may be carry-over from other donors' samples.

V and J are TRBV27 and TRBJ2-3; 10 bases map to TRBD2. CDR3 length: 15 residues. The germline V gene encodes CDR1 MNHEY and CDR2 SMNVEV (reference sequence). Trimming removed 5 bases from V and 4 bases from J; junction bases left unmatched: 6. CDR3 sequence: CASSLLAGRSDTQYF. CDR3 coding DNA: TGTGCCAGCAGTCTACTAGCGGGAAGGTCAGATACGCAGTATTTT.

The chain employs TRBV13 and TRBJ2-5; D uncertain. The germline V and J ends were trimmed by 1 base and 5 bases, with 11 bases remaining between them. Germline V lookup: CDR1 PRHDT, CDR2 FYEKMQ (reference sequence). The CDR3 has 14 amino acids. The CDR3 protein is CASSLDTARETQYF. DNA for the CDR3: TGTGCCAGCAGCTTAGACACAGCTCGCGAGACCCAGTACTTC.

DNA for the CDR3: TGCGCCAGCAGCTTGGGGACAGGGGGTAATGAAAAACTGTTTTTT. This gives the protein CASSLGTGGNEKLFF. The chain joins TRBV5-1 to TRBJ1-4; 10 nucleotides agree with TRBD1. The CDR3 length is 15 residues. CDR1 SGHRS and CDR2 YFSETQ come from the germline V gene. The trim removed 0 bases at V and 4 bases at J, leaving 0 bases unmatched.

CDR3 bases: TGTGCCAGCAGCTTCAGCGGTCGCACAGATACGCAGTATTTT. It is translated as CASSFSGRTDTQYF. V is TRBV7-2 and J is TRBJ2-3; TRBD2 might be the D (5 bases). CDR1 SGHTA and CDR2 FQGNSA come from the germline V gene. The germline V and J ends were trimmed by 3 bases and 1 base, with 8 bases remaining between them. The CDR3 runs to 14 residues.

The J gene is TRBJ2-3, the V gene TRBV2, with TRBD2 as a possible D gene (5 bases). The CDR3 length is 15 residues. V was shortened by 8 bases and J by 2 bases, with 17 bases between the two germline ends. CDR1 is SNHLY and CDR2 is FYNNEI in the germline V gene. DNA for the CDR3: TGTGCCAGCGGGAGAAGCTTACTCGACACAGATACGCAGTATTTT. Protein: CASGRSLLDTDTQYF.

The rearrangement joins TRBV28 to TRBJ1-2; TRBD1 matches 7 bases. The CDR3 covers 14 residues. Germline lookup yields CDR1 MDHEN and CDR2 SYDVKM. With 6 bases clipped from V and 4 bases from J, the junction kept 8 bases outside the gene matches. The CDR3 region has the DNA TGTGCCAGCAGCCTAGACAGGGCGTTCTATGGCTACACCTTC. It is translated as CASSLDRAFYGYTF.

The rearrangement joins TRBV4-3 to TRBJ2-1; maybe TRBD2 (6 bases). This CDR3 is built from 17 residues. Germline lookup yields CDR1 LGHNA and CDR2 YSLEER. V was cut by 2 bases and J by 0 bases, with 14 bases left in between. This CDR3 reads CASSQRLGPSSYNEQFF. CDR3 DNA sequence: TGCGCCAGCAGCCAACGACTAGGCCCTAGCTCCTACAATGAGCAGTTCTTC.

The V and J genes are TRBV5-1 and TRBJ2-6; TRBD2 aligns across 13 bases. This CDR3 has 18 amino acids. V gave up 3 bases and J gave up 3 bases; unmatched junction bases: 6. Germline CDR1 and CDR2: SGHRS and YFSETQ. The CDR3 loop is CASSSGLAGSLGANVLTF. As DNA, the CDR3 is TGCGCCAGCAGCTCGGGACTAGCGGGGAGCCTTGGGGCCAACGTCCTGACTTTC.

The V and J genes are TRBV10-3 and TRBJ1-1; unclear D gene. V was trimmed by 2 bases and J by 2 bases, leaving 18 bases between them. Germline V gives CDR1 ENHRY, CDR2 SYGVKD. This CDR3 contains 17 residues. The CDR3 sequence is CAISETPEPRINTEAFF. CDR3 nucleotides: TGTGCCATCAGTGAGACCCCTGAGCCCCGTATAAACACTGAAGCTTTCTTT.

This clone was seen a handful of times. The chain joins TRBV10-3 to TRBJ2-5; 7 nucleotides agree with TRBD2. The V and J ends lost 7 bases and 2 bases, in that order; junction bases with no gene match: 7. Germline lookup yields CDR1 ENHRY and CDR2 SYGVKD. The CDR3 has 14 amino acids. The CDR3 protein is CAIKGGSEQETQYF. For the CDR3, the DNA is TGTGCCATCAAGGGCGGGAGCGAGCAAGAGACCCAGTACTTC.

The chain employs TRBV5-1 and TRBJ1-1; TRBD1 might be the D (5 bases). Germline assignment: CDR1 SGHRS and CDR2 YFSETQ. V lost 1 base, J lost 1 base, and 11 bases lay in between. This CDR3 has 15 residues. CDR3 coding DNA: TGCGCCAGCAGCTTGTTGCAGGGAGGGAACACTGAAGCTTTCTTT. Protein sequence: CASSLLQGGNTEAFF.

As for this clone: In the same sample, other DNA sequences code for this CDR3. The DNA for the CDR3 is TGCGCCAGCAGCCAACGGGGACTAGCGGGAGAGACCCAGTACTTC. It codes for CASSQRGLAGETQYF. The V call is TRBV4-3, the J call TRBJ2-5, with TRBD2 matching over 12 bases. Germline assignment: CDR1 LGHNA and CDR2 YSLEER. There are 15 residues in the CDR3. The trim removed 2 bases at V and 4 bases at J, leaving 2 bases unmatched.

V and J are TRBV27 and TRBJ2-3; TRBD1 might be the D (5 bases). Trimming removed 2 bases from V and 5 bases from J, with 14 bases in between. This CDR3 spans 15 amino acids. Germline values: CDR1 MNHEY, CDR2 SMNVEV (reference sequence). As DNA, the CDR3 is TGTGCCAGCAGTTTAGTAGGACCTCAGGGAGATACGCAGTATTTT. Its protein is CASSLVGPQGDTQYF.

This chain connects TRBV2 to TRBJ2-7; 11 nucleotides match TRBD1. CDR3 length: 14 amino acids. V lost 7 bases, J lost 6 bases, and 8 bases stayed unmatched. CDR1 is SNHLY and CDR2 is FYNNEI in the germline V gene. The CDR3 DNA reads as TGTGCCAGCACCGGGCGGGACAGGGGGAGCGAGCAGTACTTC. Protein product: CASTGRDRGSEQYF.

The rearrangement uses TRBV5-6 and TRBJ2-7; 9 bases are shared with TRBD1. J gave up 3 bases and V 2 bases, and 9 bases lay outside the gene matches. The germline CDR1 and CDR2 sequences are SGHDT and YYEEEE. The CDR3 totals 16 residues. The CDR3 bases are TGTGCCAGCAGCTTCGGGACAGGGCCCATCCTCTACGAGCAGTACTTC. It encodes CASSFGTGPILYEQYF.

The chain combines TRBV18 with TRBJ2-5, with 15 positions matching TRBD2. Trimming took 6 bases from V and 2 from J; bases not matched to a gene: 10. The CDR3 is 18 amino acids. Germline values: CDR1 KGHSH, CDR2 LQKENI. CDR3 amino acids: CASSLGLAGGSQQETQYF. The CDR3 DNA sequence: TGTGCCAGCTCCCTAGGACTAGCGGGAGGGAGCCAACAAGAGACCCAGTACTTC.

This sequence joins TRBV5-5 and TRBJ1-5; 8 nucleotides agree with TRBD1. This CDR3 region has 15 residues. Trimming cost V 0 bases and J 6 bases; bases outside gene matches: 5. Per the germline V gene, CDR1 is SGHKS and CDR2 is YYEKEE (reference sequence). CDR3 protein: CASSLEQGAAQPQHF. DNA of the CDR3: TGTGCCAGCAGCTTGGAGCAGGGGGCGGCTCAGCCCCAGCATTTT.

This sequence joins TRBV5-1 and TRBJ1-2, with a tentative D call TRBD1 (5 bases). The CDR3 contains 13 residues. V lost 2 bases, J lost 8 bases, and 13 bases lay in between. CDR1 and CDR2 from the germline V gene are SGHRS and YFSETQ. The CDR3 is CASSFGGDSGYTF. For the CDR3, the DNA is TGCGCCAGCAGCTTCGGAGGGGATTCGGGCTACACCTTC.

The CDR3 reads CSVARAAHTDTQYF. CDR3 DNA sequence: TGCAGCGTTGCCAGGGCCGCTCACACAGATACGCAGTATTTT. The chain carries TRBV29-1 and TRBJ2-3, with D perhaps matching TRBD1 (5 bases). Between the trimmed V and J ends, which lost 4 bases and 2 bases, there was a span of 13 bases. The length of the CDR3 is 14 residues. Germline V CDR1 and CDR2: SQVTM, ANQGSEA.

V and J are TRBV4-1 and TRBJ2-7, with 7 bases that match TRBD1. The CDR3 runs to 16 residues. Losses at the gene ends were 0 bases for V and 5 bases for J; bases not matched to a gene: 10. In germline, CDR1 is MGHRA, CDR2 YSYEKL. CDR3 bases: TGCGCCAGCAGCCAAGACGCCGACAGGGCGAGTGACGAGCAGTACTTC. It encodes CASSQDADRASDEQYF.

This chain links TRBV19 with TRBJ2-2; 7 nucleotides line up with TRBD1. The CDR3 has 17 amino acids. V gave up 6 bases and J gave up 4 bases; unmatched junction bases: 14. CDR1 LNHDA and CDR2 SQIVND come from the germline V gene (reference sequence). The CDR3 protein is CASSRGLGLGGTGELFF. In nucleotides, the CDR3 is TGTGCCAGTAGCAGGGGGTTGGGGCTTGGTGGCACCGGGGAGCTGTTTTTT.

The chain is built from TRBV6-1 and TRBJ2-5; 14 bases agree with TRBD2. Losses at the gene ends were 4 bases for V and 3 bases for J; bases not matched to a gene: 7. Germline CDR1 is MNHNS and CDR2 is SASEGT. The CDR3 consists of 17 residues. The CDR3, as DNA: TGTGCCAGCAGTGCTGCCGGGACTAGCGGGAGAAAAGAGACCCAGTACTTC. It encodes CASSAAGTSGRKETQYF.

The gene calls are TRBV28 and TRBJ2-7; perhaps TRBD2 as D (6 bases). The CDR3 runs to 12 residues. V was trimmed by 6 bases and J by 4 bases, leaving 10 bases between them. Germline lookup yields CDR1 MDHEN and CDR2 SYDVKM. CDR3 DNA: TGTGCCAGCAGCCGGGAGTCATACGAGCAGTACTTC. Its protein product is CASSRESYEQYF.

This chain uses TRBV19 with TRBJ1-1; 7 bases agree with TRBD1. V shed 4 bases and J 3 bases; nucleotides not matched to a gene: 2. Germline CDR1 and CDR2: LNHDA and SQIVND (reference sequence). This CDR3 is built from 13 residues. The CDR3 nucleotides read TGTGCCAGTAGTAAGGACAGGTACACTGAAGCTTTCTTT. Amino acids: CASSKDRYTEAFF.

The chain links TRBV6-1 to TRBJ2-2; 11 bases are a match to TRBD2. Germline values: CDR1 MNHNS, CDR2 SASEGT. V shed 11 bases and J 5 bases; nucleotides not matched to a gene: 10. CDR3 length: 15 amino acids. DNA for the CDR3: TGTGCCGGTACTGGGACTAGCGGAGGGACCGGGGAGCTGTTTTTT. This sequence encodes CAGTGTSGGTGELFF.

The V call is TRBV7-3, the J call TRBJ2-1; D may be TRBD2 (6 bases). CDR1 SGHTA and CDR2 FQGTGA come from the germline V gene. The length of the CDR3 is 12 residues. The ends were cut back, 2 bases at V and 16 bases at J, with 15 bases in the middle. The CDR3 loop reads CASSLAPGLLFF. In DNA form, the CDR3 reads TGTGCCAGCAGCTTAGCCCCCGGACTACTCTTCTTC.